The sequence of this T cell receptor (beta chain) was determined in a study of CD4+ T cells in melanoma. Study-wide results and limits: In melanoma, neoantigen-specific CD4+ T cells reportedly differed in differentiation state. CD8+ T cell, macrophage and B cell function reportedly correlated with neoantigen-specific CD4+ T cells.

This clone occurred a few times. No antigen is known for it. The protocol was immunoSEQ multiplex PCR, while the TCRdb copy is restricted to in-frame clones and leaves out a portion. The sample has 6,600 or so clones, around 71% seen once. Sequenced material: cells from a culture (not recorded whether cultured in vitro). The TCR was taken from a human donor with melanoma.

The CDR3 spells CASSSGDRAYNEQFF. CDR3 bases: TGTGCCAGCAGTTCCGGGGACAGGGCCTACAATGAGCAGTTCTTC. This chain joins TRBV5-6 and TRBJ2-1, with 9 positions matching TRBD1. The V gene's germline CDR1 is SGHDT and CDR2 YYEEEE. The CDR3 length is 15 residues. V dropped 5 bases and J dropped 2; count of bases not matched to a gene: 5.